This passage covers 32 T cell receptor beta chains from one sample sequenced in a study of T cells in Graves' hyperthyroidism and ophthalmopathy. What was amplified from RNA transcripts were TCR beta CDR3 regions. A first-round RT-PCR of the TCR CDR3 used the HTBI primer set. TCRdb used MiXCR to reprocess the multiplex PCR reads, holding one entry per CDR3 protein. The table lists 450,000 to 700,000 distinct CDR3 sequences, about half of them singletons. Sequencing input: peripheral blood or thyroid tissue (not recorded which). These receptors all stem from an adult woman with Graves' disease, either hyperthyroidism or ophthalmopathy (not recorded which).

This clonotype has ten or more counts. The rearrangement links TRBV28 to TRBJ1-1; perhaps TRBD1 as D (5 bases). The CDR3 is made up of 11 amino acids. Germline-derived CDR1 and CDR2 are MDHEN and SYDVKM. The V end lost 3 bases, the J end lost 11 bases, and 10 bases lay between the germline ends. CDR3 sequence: CASSFEGIAFF. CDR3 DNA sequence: TGTGCCAGCAGTTTTGAGGGGATCGCTTTCTTT.

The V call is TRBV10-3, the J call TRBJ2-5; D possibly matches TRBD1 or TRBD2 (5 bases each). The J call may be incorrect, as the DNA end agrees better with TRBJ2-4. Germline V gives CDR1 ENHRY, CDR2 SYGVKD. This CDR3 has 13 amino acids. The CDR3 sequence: CALGDQGSHIQYF. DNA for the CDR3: TGTGCCTTAGGGGACCAAGGAAGTCACATTCAGTACTTC.

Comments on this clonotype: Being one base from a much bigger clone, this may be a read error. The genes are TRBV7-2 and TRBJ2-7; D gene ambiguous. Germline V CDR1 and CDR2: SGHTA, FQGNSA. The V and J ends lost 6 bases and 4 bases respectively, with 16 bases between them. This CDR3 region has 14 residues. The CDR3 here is CASRPIRGSYEQYF. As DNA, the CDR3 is TGTGCCAGCAGACCCATACGAGGATCATACGAGCAGTACTTC.

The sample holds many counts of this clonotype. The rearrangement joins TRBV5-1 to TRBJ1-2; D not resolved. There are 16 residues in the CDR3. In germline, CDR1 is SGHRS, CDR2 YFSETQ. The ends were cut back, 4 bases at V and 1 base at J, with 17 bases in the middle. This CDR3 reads CASSIPGGLLNYGYTF. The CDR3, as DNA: TGCGCCAGCAGCATCCCAGGCGGCCTTCTTAACTATGGCTACACCTTC.

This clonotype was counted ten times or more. The CDR3: CASSVEPRSTGELFF. For the CDR3, the DNA is TGTGCCAGCAGCGTAGAACCCAGGAGCACCGGGGAGCTGTTTTTT. The chain recombines TRBV9 with TRBJ2-2; no definite D call. Per germline, CDR1 SGDLS and CDR2 YYNGEE. Trimming took 0 bases from V and 4 from J, leaving 10 bases between them. This CDR3 spans 15 amino acids.

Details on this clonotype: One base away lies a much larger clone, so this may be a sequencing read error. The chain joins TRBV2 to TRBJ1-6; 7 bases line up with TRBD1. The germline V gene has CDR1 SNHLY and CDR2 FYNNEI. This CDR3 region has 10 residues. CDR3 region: CASNGGPGGF. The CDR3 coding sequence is TGTGCCAGCAATGGAGGGCCAGGGGGCTTT.

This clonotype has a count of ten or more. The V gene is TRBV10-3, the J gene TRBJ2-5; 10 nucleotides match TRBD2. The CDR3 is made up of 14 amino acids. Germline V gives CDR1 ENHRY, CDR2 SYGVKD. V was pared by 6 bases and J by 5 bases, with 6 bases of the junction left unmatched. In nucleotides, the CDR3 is TGTGCCATCAGAGCGGGAGGGCCCGGGGAGACCCAGTACTTC. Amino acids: CAIRAGGPGETQYF.

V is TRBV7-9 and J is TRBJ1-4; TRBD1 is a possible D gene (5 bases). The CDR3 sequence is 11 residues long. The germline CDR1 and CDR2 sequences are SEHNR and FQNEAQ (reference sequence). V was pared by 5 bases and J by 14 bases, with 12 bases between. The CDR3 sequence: CASSPGRFLFF. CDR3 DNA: TGTGCCAGCAGCCCAGGGAGGTTCCTGTTTTTT.

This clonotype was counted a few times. The CDR3 region is CASSDSKVGGGYTF. The CDR3 coding sequence is TGTGCCAGCAGTGACTCGAAGGTGGGGGGTGGCTACACCTTC. The chain carries TRBV6-4 and TRBJ1-2, with D possibly TRBD1 on 5 matching bases. Germline V gene sequence: CDR1 MRHNA, CDR2 SNTAGT. Trimming stripped 0 bases from V and 7 bases from J, with 12 bases between. The CDR3 covers 14 residues.

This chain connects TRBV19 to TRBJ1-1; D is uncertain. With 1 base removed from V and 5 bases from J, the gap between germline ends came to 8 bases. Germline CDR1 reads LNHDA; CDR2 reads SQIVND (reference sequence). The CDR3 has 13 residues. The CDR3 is CASSIVGQTEAFF. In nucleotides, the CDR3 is TGTGCCAGTAGTATAGTGGGCCAGACTGAAGCTTTCTTT.

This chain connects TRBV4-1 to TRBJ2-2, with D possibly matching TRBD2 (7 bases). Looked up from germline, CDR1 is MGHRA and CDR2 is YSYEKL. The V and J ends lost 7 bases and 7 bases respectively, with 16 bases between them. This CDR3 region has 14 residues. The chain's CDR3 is CASNNEGGVGELFF. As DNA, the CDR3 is TGCGCCAGCAACAACGAGGGGGGGGTCGGGGAGCTGTTTTTT.

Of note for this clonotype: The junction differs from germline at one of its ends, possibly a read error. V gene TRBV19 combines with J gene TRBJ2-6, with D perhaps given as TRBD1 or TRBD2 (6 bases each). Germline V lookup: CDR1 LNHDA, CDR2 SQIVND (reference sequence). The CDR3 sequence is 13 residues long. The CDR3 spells CASSIRGRGWEAF. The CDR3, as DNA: TGTGCCAGTAGTATCCGGGGGCGAGGCTGGGAAGCTTTC.

The CDR3, as DNA: TGCAGCTTGGATAGACTTACTGAAGCTTTCTTT. Its translation: CSLDRLTEAFF. V usage is TRBV29-1 and J usage is TRBJ1-1; no clear D. The CDR3 length is 11 residues. The ends were cut back, 8 bases at V and 5 bases at J, with 12 bases in the middle. Germline V CDR1 and CDR2: SQVTM, ANQGSEA. The full variable domain, with the rest looked up from reference TRBV29-1 and TRBJ1-1, is SAVISQKPSRDICQRGTSLTIQCQVDSQVTMMFWYRQQPGQSLTLIATANQGSEATYESGFVIDKFPISRPNLTFSTLTVSNMSPEDSSIYLCSLDRLTEAFFGQGTRLTVV.

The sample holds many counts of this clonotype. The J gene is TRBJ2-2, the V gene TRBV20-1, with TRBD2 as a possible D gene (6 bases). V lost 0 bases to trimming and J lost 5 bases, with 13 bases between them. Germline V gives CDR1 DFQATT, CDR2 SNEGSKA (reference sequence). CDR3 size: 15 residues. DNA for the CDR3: TGCAGTGCTAGAGATGCGGGGAAAGGGACCGGGGAGCTGTTTTTT. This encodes CSARDAGKGTGELFF.

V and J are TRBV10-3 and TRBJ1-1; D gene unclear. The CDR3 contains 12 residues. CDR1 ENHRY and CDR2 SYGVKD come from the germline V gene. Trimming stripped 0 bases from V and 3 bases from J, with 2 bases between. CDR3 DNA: TGTGCCATCAGTGAGTCGGACACTGAAGCTTTCTTT. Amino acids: CAISESDTEAFF.

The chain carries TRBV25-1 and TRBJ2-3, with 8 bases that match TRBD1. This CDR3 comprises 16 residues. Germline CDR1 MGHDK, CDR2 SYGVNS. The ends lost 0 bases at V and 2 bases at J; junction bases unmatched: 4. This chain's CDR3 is CASSEYMTGVTDTQYF. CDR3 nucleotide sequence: TGTGCCAGCAGTGAATATATGACAGGGGTCACAGATACGCAGTATTTT.

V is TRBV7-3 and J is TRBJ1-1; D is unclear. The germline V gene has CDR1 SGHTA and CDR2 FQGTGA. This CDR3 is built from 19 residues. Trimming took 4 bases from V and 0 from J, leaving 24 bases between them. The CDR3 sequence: CASSSLTAGIRRLNTEAFF. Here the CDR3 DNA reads TGTGCCAGCAGCTCACTAACGGCGGGAATTCGGCGATTGAACACTGAAGCTTTCTTT.

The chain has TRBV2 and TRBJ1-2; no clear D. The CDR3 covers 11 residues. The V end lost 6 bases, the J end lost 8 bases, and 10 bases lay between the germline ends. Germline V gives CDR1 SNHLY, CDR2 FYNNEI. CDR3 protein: CASRDLGGYTF. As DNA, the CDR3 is TGTGCCAGCAGAGATCTGGGGGGCTACACCTTC.

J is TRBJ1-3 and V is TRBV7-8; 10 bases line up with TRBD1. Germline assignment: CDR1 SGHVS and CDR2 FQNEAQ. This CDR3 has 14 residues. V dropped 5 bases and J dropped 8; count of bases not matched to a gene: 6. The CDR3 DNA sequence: TGTGCCAGCAGCCAGGGACAGGGGCGTTACACCATATATTTT. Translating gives CASSQGQGRYTIYF.

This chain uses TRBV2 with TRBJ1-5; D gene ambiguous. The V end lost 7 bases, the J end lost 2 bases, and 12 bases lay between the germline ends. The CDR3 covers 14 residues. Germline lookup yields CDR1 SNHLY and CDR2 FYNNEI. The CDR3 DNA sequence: TGTGCCAGCAAGGCGTCCATAGGCAATCAGCCCCAGCATTTT. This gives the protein CASKASIGNQPQHF.

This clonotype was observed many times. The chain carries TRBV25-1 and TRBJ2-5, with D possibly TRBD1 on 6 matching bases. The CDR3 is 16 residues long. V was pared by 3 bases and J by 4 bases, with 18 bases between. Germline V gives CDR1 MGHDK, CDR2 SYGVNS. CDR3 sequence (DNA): TGTGCCAGCAGTGATCCTCTACAGGGTTTTGGAGAGACCCAGTACTTC. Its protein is CASSDPLQGFGETQYF.

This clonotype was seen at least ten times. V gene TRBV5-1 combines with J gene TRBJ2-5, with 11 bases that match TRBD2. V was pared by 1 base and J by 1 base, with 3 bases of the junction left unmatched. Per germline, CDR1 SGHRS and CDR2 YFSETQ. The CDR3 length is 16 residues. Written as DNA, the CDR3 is TGCGCCAGCAGCTTGTCCCTAGCGGGAGGCCAAGAGACCCAGTACTTC. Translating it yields CASSLSLAGGQETQYF.

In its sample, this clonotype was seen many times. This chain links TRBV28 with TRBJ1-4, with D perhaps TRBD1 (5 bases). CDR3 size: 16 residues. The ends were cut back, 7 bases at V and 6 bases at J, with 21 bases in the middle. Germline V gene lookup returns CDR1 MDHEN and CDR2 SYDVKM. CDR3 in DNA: TGTGCCAGCATCCCCTCCGTTGGGGGTGATTATGAAAAACTGTTTTTT. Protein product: CASIPSVGGDYEKLFF.

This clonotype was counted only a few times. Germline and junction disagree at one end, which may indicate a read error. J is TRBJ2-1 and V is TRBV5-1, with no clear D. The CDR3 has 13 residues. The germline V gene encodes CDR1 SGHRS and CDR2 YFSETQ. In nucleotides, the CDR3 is TGCGCCAGCACCTTGGCAGGATACAATGAGCAGTTCTTC. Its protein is CASTLAGYNEQFF.

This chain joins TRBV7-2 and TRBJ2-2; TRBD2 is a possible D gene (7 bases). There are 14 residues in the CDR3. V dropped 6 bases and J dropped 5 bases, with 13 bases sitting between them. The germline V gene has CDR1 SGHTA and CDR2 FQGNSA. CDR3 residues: CASRIGGRTGELFF. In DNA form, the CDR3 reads TGTGCCAGCAGAATCGGGGGGCGGACCGGGGAGCTGTTTTTT.

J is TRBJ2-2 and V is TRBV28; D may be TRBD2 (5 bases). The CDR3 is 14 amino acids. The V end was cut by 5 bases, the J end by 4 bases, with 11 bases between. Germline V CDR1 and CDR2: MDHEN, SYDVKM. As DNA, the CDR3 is TGTGCCAGCAGTCCACCCACTAGCACCGGGGAGCTGTTTTTT. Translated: CASSPPTSTGELFF.

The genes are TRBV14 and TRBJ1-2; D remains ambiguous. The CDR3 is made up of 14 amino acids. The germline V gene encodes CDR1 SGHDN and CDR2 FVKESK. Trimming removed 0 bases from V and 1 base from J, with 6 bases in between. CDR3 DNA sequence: TGTGCCAGCAGCCAAGACCTCTTTAACTATGGCTACACCTTC. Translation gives CASSQDLFNYGYTF. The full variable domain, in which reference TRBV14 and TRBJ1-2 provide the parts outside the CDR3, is EAGVTQFPSHSVIEKGQTVTLRCDPISGHDNLYWYRRVMGKEIKFLLHFVKESKQDESGMPNNRFLAERTGGTYSTLKVQPAELEDSGVYFCASSQDLFNYGYTFGSGTRLTVV.

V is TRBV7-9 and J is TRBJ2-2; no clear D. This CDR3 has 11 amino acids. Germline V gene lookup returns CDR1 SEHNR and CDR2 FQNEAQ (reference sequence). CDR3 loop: CYFGNTGELFF. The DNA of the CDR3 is TGTTATTTCGGTAACACCGGGGAGCTGTTTTTT.

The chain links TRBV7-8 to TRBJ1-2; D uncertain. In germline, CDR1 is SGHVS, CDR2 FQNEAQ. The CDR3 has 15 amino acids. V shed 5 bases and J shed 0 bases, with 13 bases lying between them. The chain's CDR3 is CASSRLGSPNYGYTF. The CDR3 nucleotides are TGTGCCAGCAGCCGCTTGGGCAGCCCTAACTATGGCTACACCTTC.

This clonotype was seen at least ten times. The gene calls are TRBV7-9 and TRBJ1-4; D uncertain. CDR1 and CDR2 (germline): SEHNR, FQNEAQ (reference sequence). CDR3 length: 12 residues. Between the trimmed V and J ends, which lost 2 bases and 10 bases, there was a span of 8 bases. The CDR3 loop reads CASSLNGLKLFF. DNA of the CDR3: TGTGCCAGCAGCTTAAACGGATTAAAACTGTTTTTT.

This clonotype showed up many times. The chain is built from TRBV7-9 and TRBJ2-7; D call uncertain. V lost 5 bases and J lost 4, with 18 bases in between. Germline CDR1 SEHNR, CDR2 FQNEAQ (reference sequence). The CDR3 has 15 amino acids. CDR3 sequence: CASSVHRVPLYEQYF. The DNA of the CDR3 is TGTGCCAGCAGCGTGCACCGGGTCCCTTTATACGAGCAGTACTTC.

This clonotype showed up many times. The DNA of the CDR3 is TGTGCCAGCAGCTTAGAAGGCGGGATAGATACGCAGTATTTT. This encodes CASSLEGGIDTQYF. The chain recombines TRBV7-6 with TRBJ2-3; a possible D gene is TRBD2 (6 bases). From germline, CDR1 is SGHVS and CDR2 FNYEAQ. The CDR3 has 14 residues. Deletions cut 1 base from V and 5 bases from J, with 10 bases between.